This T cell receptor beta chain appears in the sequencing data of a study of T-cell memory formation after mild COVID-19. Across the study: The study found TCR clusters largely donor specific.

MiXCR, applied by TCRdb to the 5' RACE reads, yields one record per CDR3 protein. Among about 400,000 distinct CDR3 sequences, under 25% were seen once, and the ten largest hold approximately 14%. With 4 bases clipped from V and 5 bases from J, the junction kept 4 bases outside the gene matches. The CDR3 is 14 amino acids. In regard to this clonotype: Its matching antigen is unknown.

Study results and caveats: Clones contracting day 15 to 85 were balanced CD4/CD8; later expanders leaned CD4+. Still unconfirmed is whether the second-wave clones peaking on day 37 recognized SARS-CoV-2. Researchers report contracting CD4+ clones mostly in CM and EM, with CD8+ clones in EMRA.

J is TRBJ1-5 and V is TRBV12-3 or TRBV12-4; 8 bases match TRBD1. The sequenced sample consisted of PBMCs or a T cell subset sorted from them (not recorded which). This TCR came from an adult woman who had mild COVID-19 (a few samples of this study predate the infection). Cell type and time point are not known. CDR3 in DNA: TGTGCCAGCAGTTCGACAGGGGTGGATCAGCCCCAGCATTTT. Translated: CASSSTGVDQPQHF.